These 32 T cell receptor beta chains originate from one sample sequenced in a study of TIL therapy for anti-PD-1-resistant metastatic lung cancer (dated by TCRdb to 2020 to 2022). TCR beta CDR3 regions were amplified from genomic DNA with the immunoSEQ v3 hsTCRB kit using bias-controlled multiplex PCR. The clones in this table, taken by TCRdb from immuneACCESS, are in-frame only. Not every clone is retained; where verified, under half of the shortfall comes from an unresolved V gene, and the cause of the rest is unknown. The sample table lists approximately 87,000 clones, about 71% of them with a count of one. The ten largest account for roughly 11% of the sample. The time point label for this specimen denotes: pre-treatment sample, taken before nivolumab and TIL therapy. Excised metastases, mostly pleural nodules or supraclavicular lymph nodes, were used as baseline tumor samples and were taken from the same resection from which TIL were grown.

Source: tumor tissue, taken at baseline. The receptors were sampled from a person between 30 and 79 years old with non-small cell lung cancer.

The gene calls are TRBV11-3 and TRBJ2-3, with D hard to call. Germline loops: CDR1 SGHNT, CDR2 YENEEA. The CDR3 has 16 amino acids. Trimming took 0 bases from V and 4 from J, leaving 14 bases between them. The CDR3 here is CASSLDGSASPDTQYF. The CDR3 region has the DNA TGTGCCAGCAGCTTAGATGGGTCGGCAAGCCCAGATACGCAGTATTTT.

The chain carries TRBV5-1 and TRBJ2-3; no firm D call. CDR3 length equals 12 residues. V gave up 3 bases and J gave up 4 bases, with 6 bases separating them. Germline-derived CDR1 and CDR2 are SGHRS and YFSETQ. The CDR3 bases are TGCGCCAGCAGCTACAATTCAGATACGCAGTATTTT. Translation gives CASSYNSDTQYF.

This clone has just a few counts. V is TRBV30 and J is TRBJ2-7; D perhaps matches TRBD2 (6 bases). The CDR3 is 13 residues long. Germline loops: CDR1 GTSNPN, CDR2 SVGIG (reference sequence). The germline V and J ends were trimmed by 5 bases and 3 bases, with 14 bases remaining between them. CDR3 in DNA: TGTGCCTGGTCCCGCGGGATTAACTACGAGCAGTACTTC. This sequence encodes CAWSRGINYEQYF.

This sequence joins TRBV5-1 and TRBJ2-3; no reliable D call. This CDR3 spans 13 amino acids. CDR1 is SGHRS, CDR2 YFSETQ, per germline. The V and J ends lost 5 bases and 6 bases respectively, with 13 bases between them. CDR3 loop: CASRRETPDTQYF. As DNA, the CDR3 is TGCGCCAGCAGAAGGGAAACCCCCGATACGCAGTATTTT.

This chain links TRBV7-2 with TRBJ2-7, with a weak D call TRBD1 (5 bases). This CDR3 has 19 residues. Trimming left V 2 bases short and J 3 bases short, with 26 bases between. Germline loops: CDR1 SGHTA, CDR2 FQGNSA. CDR3: CASSLNGQGIRRSHYEQYF. The CDR3 DNA reads TGTGCCAGCAGCTTAAATGGGCAGGGTATTCGAAGGTCCCACTACGAGCAGTACTTC.

The chain combines TRBV14 with TRBJ1-2; TRBD1 agrees at 8 bases. The germline V gene encodes CDR1 SGHDN and CDR2 FVKESK. The CDR3 extends over 13 amino acids. The V and J ends lost 4 bases and 5 bases, in that order; junction bases with no gene match: 3. The CDR3 loop is CASSLDRGYGYTF. CDR3 nucleotides: TGTGCCAGCAGCCTTGACAGGGGTTATGGCTACACCTTC.

This clone came up a few times. The DNA of the CDR3 is TGTGCCAGCAGCCACAGGAGGGGCAAGTGGTCTCATAATGAAAAACTGTTTTTT. Its translation: CASSHRRGKWSHNEKLFF. The chain couples TRBV9 to TRBJ1-4; weak D call: TRBD1 (5 bases). This CDR3 comprises 18 residues. Germline loops: CDR1 SGDLS, CDR2 YYNGEE. V lost 4 bases to trimming and J lost 4 bases, with 23 bases between them.

The rearrangement links TRBV7-2 to TRBJ1-2; D unresolved. Germline assignment: CDR1 SGHTA and CDR2 FQGNSA. The CDR3 has 14 amino acids. V lost 7 bases and J lost 6, with 18 bases in between. DNA of the CDR3: TGTGCCAGCACCGGAGGGCCCGACGAGGATGGCTACACCTTC. Amino acid sequence: CASTGGPDEDGYTF.

The rearrangement joins TRBV6-5 to TRBJ2-5; D unresolved. CDR1 and CDR2 from the germline V gene are MNHEY and SVGAGI. V was trimmed by 7 bases and J by 4 bases, leaving 16 bases between them. CDR3 size: 14 residues. The CDR3 DNA reads as TGTGCCAGCATGGCCGCAGGCTGGGGAGAGACCCAGTACTTC. Residues: CASMAAGWGETQYF.

As concerns this clone: Other nucleotide sequences from this sample produce the same CDR3. This rearrangement joins TRBV5-1 to TRBJ2-5, with TRBD2 matching over 11 bases. Trimming at V came to 5 bases and at J to 5 bases, leaving 8 bases not matched to a gene. The V gene's germline CDR1 is SGHRS and CDR2 YFSETQ. The CDR3 has 15 amino acids. CDR3 in DNA: TGCGCCAGCAGGGGGCTAGCGGGAGGCGGGGAGACCCAGTACTTC. The encoded protein is CASRGLAGGGETQYF.

As concerns this clone: The junction differs from germline at one of its ends, possibly a read error. The CDR3 bases are TGTGCTAGCAGCCCTTGGGGAAGCTCCTACAATGAGCAGTTCTTC. The encoded protein is CASSPWGSSYNEQFF. The chain carries TRBV7-7 and TRBJ2-1; D is undetermined. The CDR3 extends over 15 amino acids. CDR1 is SSHAT, CDR2 FNYEAQ, per germline (reference sequence).

The chain joins TRBV7-2 to TRBJ2-5, with D unresolved. The CDR3 consists of 13 residues. The germline CDR1 and CDR2 sequences are SGHTA and FQGNSA. V was clipped by 0 bases and J by 5 bases, with 7 bases between them. The CDR3 reads CASSLAPRETQYF. In nucleotides, the CDR3 is TGTGCCAGCAGCTTAGCGCCTAGGGAGACCCAGTACTTC.

The chain has TRBV7-8 and TRBJ1-1, with D unclear. The CDR3 is 15 residues long. CDR1 is SGHVS, CDR2 FQNEAQ, per germline. The ends were cut back, 5 bases at V and 2 bases at J, with 15 bases in the middle. The CDR3 DNA reads TGTGCCAGCAGCGCACGAGCCTCGGTTAACACTGAAGCTTTCTTT. Translation: CASSARASVNTEAFF. Variable domain in full (rest from reference TRBV7-8 and TRBJ1-1): GAGVSQSPRYKVAKRGQDVALRCDPISGHVSLFWYQQALGQGPEFLTYFQNEAQLDKSGLPSDRFFAERPEGSVSTLKIQRTQQEDSAVYLCASSARASVNTEAFFGQGTRLTVV.

V and J are TRBV6-2 or TRBV6-3 and TRBJ1-2; no clear D. The germline V gene has CDR1 MNHEY and CDR2 SVGEGT. This CDR3 is built from 12 residues. V dropped 4 bases and J dropped 7 bases, with 10 bases sitting between them. The CDR3, as DNA: TGTGCCAGCAGTTTCTCAGTGAGTGGCTACACCTTC. Encoded protein: CASSFSVSGYTF.

The chain links TRBV6-6 to TRBJ2-1; TRBD2 matches at 7 bases. V shed 6 bases and J 2 bases; nucleotides not matched to a gene: 4. Germline V CDR1 and CDR2: MNHNY, SVGAGI (reference sequence). There are 14 residues in the CDR3. The CDR3 spells CASRREGPYNEQFF. DNA of the CDR3: TGTGCCAGCAGAAGGGAGGGCCCCTACAATGAGCAGTTCTTC.

The chain employs TRBV28 and TRBJ2-1; 7 bases are shared with TRBD1. The CDR3 runs to 13 residues. V was clipped by 6 bases and J by 6 bases; unmatched bases: 5. Looked up from germline, CDR1 is MDHEN and CDR2 is SYDVKM. Written as DNA, the CDR3 is TGTGCCAGCAGCCCAGACAGGGTCAATGAGCAGTTCTTC. This gives the protein CASSPDRVNEQFF. The full variable domain, rest sourced from reference TRBV28 and TRBJ2-1, is DVKVTQSSRYLVKRTGEKVFLECVQDMDHENMFWYRQDPGLGLRLIYFSYDVKMKEKGDIPEGYSVSREKKERFSLILESASTNQTSMYLCASSPDRVNEQFFGPGTRLTVL.

This clone was seen at least ten times. The V gene is TRBV28, the J gene TRBJ1-5; TRBD1 is a possible D gene (6 bases). The V end was cut by 8 bases, the J end by 6 bases, with 23 bases between. Germline lookup yields CDR1 MDHEN and CDR2 SYDVKM. The length of the CDR3 is 16 residues. The CDR3 protein is CASRVRGGGRGQPQHF. The CDR3 DNA reads TGTGCCAGCCGAGTAAGGGGCGGGGGGCGCGGTCAGCCCCAGCATTTT.

The V call is TRBV28, the J call TRBJ1-6, with unresolved D. CDR3 length: 14 amino acids. V was trimmed by 7 bases and J by 4 bases, leaving 11 bases between them. Looked up from germline, CDR1 is MDHEN and CDR2 is SYDVKM. The CDR3 loop reads CASKRPDYNSPLHF. The CDR3, as DNA: TGTGCCAGCAAAAGGCCGGATTATAATTCACCCCTCCACTTT.

V gene TRBV5-1 combines with J gene TRBJ1-2; no firm D call. V was clipped by 6 bases and J by 8 bases, with 14 bases between them. The CDR3 runs 12 residues. In germline, CDR1 is SGHRS, CDR2 YFSETQ. This chain's CDR3 is CASNLDRGGYTF. In DNA form, the CDR3 reads TGCGCCAGCAACCTAGACCGCGGCGGCTACACCTTC.

This chain links TRBV7-2 with TRBJ2-7; TRBD1 matches at 7 bases. The CDR3 consists of 12 residues. The J segment lost 4 bases and the V segment lost 6 bases, leaving 3 bases of the junction unmatched. Looked up from germline, CDR1 is SGHTA and CDR2 is FQGNSA. CDR3 DNA sequence: TGTGCCAGCAGACAGACAGGGTACGAGCAGTACTTC. This encodes CASRQTGYEQYF. Together with reference TRBV7-2 and TRBJ2-7, the CDR3 gives the full variable domain: GAGVSQSPSNKVTEKGKDVELRCDPISGHTALYWYRQSLGQGLEFLIYFQGNSAPDKSGLPSDRFSAERTGGSVSTLTIQRTQQEDSAVYLCASRQTGYEQYFGPGTRLTVT.

This chain links TRBV27 with TRBJ2-7; 9 positions agree with TRBD2. The germline V gene encodes CDR1 MNHEY and CDR2 SMNVEV (reference sequence). The CDR3 spans 14 residues. J lost 7 bases, V lost 5 bases, and 9 bases had no gene match. DNA for the CDR3: TGTGCCAGCAGTCTAGCGGGGAGTCGAGTTGAGCAGTACTTC. This translates into CASSLAGSRVEQYF.

The chain recombines TRBV30 with TRBJ2-5; D possibly corresponds to TRBD1 (5 bases). This CDR3 comprises 16 residues. Per the germline V gene, CDR1 is GTSNPN and CDR2 is SVGIG (reference sequence). V was shortened by 3 bases and J by 5 bases, with 22 bases between the two germline ends. CDR3 nucleotide sequence: TGTGCCTGGAGCGTAGGGGCAACAGATCTTCTGGAGACCCAGTACTTC. This sequence encodes CAWSVGATDLLETQYF.

The gene calls are TRBV6-2 or TRBV6-3 and TRBJ2-3; 10 bases match TRBD2. CDR1 is MNHEY, CDR2 SVGEGT, per germline. V trimming: 5 bases; J trimming: 3 bases; junction bases outside the gene matches: 14. The CDR3 length is 18 residues. Here the CDR3 reads CASSQLRTSGLATDTQYF. CDR3 DNA sequence: TGTGCCAGCAGTCAGCTTAGGACTAGCGGCCTGGCGACAGATACGCAGTATTTT.

The chain carries TRBV6-1 and TRBJ2-5; D unclear. Germline values: CDR1 MNHNS, CDR2 SASEGT. This CDR3 region has 11 residues. V lost 1 base and J lost 4, with 1 base in between. The CDR3 loop is CASSEGETQYF. The DNA for the CDR3 is TGTGCCAGCAGTGAAGGAGAGACCCAGTACTTC.

The table lists this clone with a count of one. V is TRBV5-1 and J is TRBJ2-3; a possible D gene is TRBD1 (6 bases). The CDR3 runs to 14 residues. Between the trimmed V and J ends, which lost 0 bases and 9 bases, there was a span of 14 bases. CDR1 is SGHRS, CDR2 YFSETQ, per germline. CDR3 loop: CASSLADRQVTQYF. The CDR3 coding sequence is TGCGCCAGCAGCTTGGCCGACCGACAGGTGACGCAGTATTTT.

The gene calls are TRBV18 and TRBJ2-1; D may be TRBD1 (6 bases). Trimming stripped 3 bases from V and 7 bases from J, with 16 bases between. In germline, CDR1 is KGHSH, CDR2 LQKENI. CDR3 size: 15 residues. The CDR3 here is CASSPLTGLGNEQFF. CDR3 in DNA: TGTGCCAGCTCACCCCTGACAGGCTTGGGGAATGAGCAGTTCTTC.

This clone has a count of ten or more. J is TRBJ1-1 and V is TRBV27; maybe TRBD1 (6 bases). V shed 6 bases and J shed 1 base, with 15 bases lying between them. The CDR3 has 15 residues. Germline V lookup: CDR1 MNHEY, CDR2 SMNVEV (reference sequence). The CDR3 DNA is TGTGCCAGCAGCCCGCGCAAGACAGGGAACACTGAAGCTTTCTTT. Translating it yields CASSPRKTGNTEAFF.

This clone was seen just once. V is TRBV7-6 and J is TRBJ2-7; maybe TRBD2 (6 bases). Deletions cut 0 bases from V and 2 bases from J, with 8 bases between. Per germline, CDR1 SGHVS and CDR2 FNYEAQ. This CDR3 region has 14 residues. CDR3 protein: CASSLALAPYEQYF. CDR3 DNA sequence: TGTGCCAGCAGCTTAGCACTAGCTCCCTACGAGCAGTACTTC.

Comments on this clone: The same CDR3 can be traced to other DNA sequences in this sample. The chain couples TRBV30 to TRBJ1-2; D is uncertain. CDR1 is GTSNPN, CDR2 SVGIG, per germline (reference sequence). There are 12 residues in the CDR3. V was cut by 2 bases and J by 2 bases, with 6 bases left in between. Here the CDR3 reads CAWSTANYGYTF. CDR3 in DNA: TGTGCCTGGAGTACGGCGAACTATGGCTACACCTTC.

V and J are TRBV12-3 or TRBV12-4 and TRBJ2-3; D call uncertain. Trimming took 5 bases from V and 4 from J, leaving 7 bases between them. The CDR3 consists of 12 residues. CDR3 in DNA: TGTGCCAGCAGTGAAGTCTCAGATACGCAGTATTTT. This gives the protein CASSEVSDTQYF.

The rearrangement links TRBV30 to TRBJ2-4; 7 nucleotides align to TRBD1. This CDR3 contains 13 residues. The germline V gene has CDR1 GTSNPN and CDR2 SVGIG (reference sequence). Germline trimming cut 3 bases from V and 5 bases from J; bases unmatched to any gene: 4. The chain's CDR3 is CAWSVGQENIQYF. CDR3 bases: TGTGCCTGGAGCGTCGGACAGGAAAACATTCAGTACTTC.

The chain uses TRBV7-3 and TRBJ2-2, with a weak D call TRBD1 (5 bases). V lost 0 bases and J lost 2, with 22 bases in between. CDR1 is SGHTA and CDR2 is FQGTGA in the germline V gene. The CDR3 consists of 20 residues. The CDR3 DNA is TGTGCCAGCAGCTTAACGGTAGCCCCCCCAGAAAGGGGAAACACCGGGGAGCTGTTTTTT. Its protein is CASSLTVAPPERGNTGELFF.